A single sample is the source of the 2 T cell receptor beta chains below, sequenced in a study of T cell responses to AZD1222 COVID-19 vaccine. Libraries were prepared by immunoSEQ multiplex PCR; TCRdb keeps only in-frame clonotypes and omits some of them. The sample carries 80,000 to 100,000 clones, more than 85% recorded once. The sample consisted of peripheral blood, taken on day 0 of AZD1222 vaccination. Every receptor here comes from an adult in good health.

V is TRBV18 and J is TRBJ2-5; D gene uncertain. The CDR3 spans 14 residues. Germline CDR1 is KGHSH and CDR2 is LQKENI. V was cut by 0 bases and J by 2 bases, with 7 bases left in between. CDR3: CASSPPSSQETQYF. In nucleotides, the CDR3 is TGTGCCAGCTCACCACCTTCTAGTCAAGAGACCCAGTACTTC. The whole variable domain, filled in from reference TRBV18 and TRBJ2-5, reads NAGVMQNPRHLVRRRGQEARLRCSPMKGHSHVYWYRQLPEEGLKFMVYLQKENIIDESGMPKERFSAEFPKEGPSILRIQQVVRGDSAAYFCASSPPSSQETQYFGPGTRLLVL.

This chain links TRBV5-1 with TRBJ2-3; D uncertain. V was pared by 4 bases and J by 6 bases, with 15 bases between. Germline V CDR1 and CDR2: SGHRS, YFSETQ. The CDR3 sequence is 14 residues long. The CDR3 here is CASSESPSGDTQYF. The CDR3 nucleotides read TGCGCCAGCAGCGAAAGCCCGTCCGGGGATACGCAGTATTTT.